This entry lists 2 T cell receptor beta chains sequenced from one sample in a study of blood T cell repertoires in COVID-19. TCRdb's copy holds only in-frame clones and misses some; the assay was immunoSEQ multiplex PCR. The sample carries 250,000 or so clones, 75% to 90% recorded once. The sequencing input was peripheral blood. The receptors derive from a woman between 35 and 50 years old who had recovered from COVID-19.

This chain links TRBV5-4 with TRBJ1-4; 8 positions agree with TRBD1. V dropped 1 base and J dropped 8; count of bases not matched to a gene: 7. This CDR3 contains 15 residues. Looked up from germline, CDR1 is SGHNT and CDR2 is YYREEE (reference sequence). CDR3 sequence (DNA): TGTGCCAGCAGCTTGACAGGGGGAGGAAGGGAAAAACTGTTTTTT. Translating gives CASSLTGGGREKLFF.

The chain is built from TRBV19 and TRBJ1-2; TRBD1 might be the D (5 bases). The CDR3 length is 14 residues. Germline CDR1 reads LNHDA; CDR2 reads SQIVND (reference sequence). Trimming shortened V by 3 bases and J by 3 bases, and 11 bases separated the two germline ends. In DNA, the CDR3 is TGTGCCAGTAGTATCTCCCGACAGTACTATGGCTACACCTTC. Translating it yields CASSISRQYYGYTF.